Listed below are T cell receptor beta chains from one sample, sequenced in a study of blood T cell repertoires in COVID-19. TCRdb's copy holds only in-frame clones and misses some; the assay was immunoSEQ multiplex PCR. The data contain about 220,000 clones, roughly 80% of them singletons. The sequenced sample consisted of peripheral blood. The receptors were sampled from a human donor in a cohort sampled during active COVID-19. The CDR3 runs from the conserved cysteine through the conserved F or W. A D gene is named only where the DNA matches it firmly. Clone size is not always given. Where it is, it says once, few, many or a class for expanded clones.

TRBD1	-	TRBV30	TRBJ1-5	TGTGCCTGGGCAGGGGGCCCCCTCCAGCCCCAGCATTTT	CAWAGGPLQPQHF
-	-	TRBV6-1	TRBJ1-6	TGTGCCAGCAGTGAAAGGGGTTTGTTGAATTCACCCCTCCACTTT	CASSERGLLNSPLHF
-	-	TRBV30	TRBJ2-7	TGTGCCTGGGGGATGCGGGTCTACGAGCAGTACTTC	CAWGMRVYEQYF
TRBD2	-	TRBV28	TRBJ2-7	TGTGCCAGCAGTCGGACTAGTCAAAGCTACGAGCAGTACTTC	CASSRTSQSYEQYF
-	-	TRBV27	TRBJ1-2	TGTGCCAGCAGTTTATCGGGGGGGAGGTATGGCTACACCTTC	CASSLSGGRYGYTF
-	-	TRBV28	TRBJ2-1	TGTGCCAGCAGTCCCGGGACTCTGAACTACAATGAGCAGTTCTTC	CASSPGTLNYNEQFF
-	-	TRBV27	TRBJ1-1	TGTGCCAGCAGTTCCTCGTCTATGAACACTGAAGCTTTCTTT	CASSSSSMNTEAFF
TRBD1	once	TRBV2	TRBJ1-6	TGTGCCAGCAACCCTCAGGGGGCTAAGAATTCACCCCTCCACTTT	CASNPQGAKNSPLHF
-	-	TRBV19	TRBJ1-1	TGTGCCAGTACCGAGGGGGGGTACACTGAAGCTTTCTTT	CASTEGGYTEAFF
TRBD2	few	TRBV7-9	TRBJ2-7	TGTGCCAGCAGCGGGCTAGCGGGAGGCGTTCCCTCCTACGAGCAGTACTTC	CASSGLAGGVPSYEQYF
TRBD2	-	TRBV18	TRBJ2-3	TGTGCCAGCTCACCAGGGCTAGCGGGCACAGATACGCAGTATTTT	CASSPGLAGTDTQYF
-	-	TRBV7-8	TRBJ1-5	TGTGCCAGCAGCTTTCGACAGAATAGCAATCAGCCCCAGCATTTT	CASSFRQNSNQPQHF
-	-	TRBV6-6	TRBJ2-7	TGTGCCAGCGGTCTCCGGAGGGAGAAGTACGAGCAGTACTTC	CASGLRREKYEQYF
-	-	TRBV24-1	TRBJ1-2	TGTGCCACCAGTACACAGGGCCGTGGCTACACCTTC	CATSTQGRGYTF
TRBD1	-	TRBV28	TRBJ1-2	TGTGCCAGCAGATCTCCCGGGACAGGGACCTATGGCTACACCTTC	CASRSPGTGTYGYTF
-	-	TRBV5-6	TRBJ2-7	TGTGCCAGCAGCCCGGGACTTGAGTACGAGCAGTACTTC	CASSPGLEYEQYF
TRBD2	-	TRBV6-5	TRBJ2-5	TGTGCCAGCAGTTACCGGGCTAGCGGGAACCAAGAGACCCAGTACTTC	CASSYRASGNQETQYF
TRBD1	-	TRBV28	TRBJ2-7	TGTGCCAGCAGCTTTCGATCGACAGGGTATTTCTACGAGCAGTACTTC	CASSFRSTGYFYEQYF
TRBD2	-	TRBV7-6	TRBJ2-7	TGTGCCAGCAGCTTAGCGGGAGGGCTAGCCCTCTCCGAGCAGTACTTC	CASSLAGGLALSEQYF
TRBD2	once	TRBV9	TRBJ2-2	TGTGCCAGCAGCACTAGCGGGAGGGCCGGGGAGCTGTTTTTT	CASSTSGRAGELFF
-	many	TRBV10-2	TRBJ1-5	TGCGCCAGCAGTGAGGGGAGTCAGCCCCAGCATTTT	CASSEGSQPQHF
TRBD1	-	TRBV15	TRBJ2-7	TGTGCCACCAGCAGACAGGGGGCATACGAGCAGTACTTC	CATSRQGAYEQYF
TRBD2	-	TRBV12-3/TRBV12-4	TRBJ2-7	TGTGCCAGCAGGTCTAGCGGGTCCCACGAGCAGTACTTC	CASRSSGSHEQYF
-	-	TRBV12-3/TRBV12-4	TRBJ1-3	TGTGCCAGCAGGAGGAGCGGAAACACCATATATTTT	CASRRSGNTIYF
-	-	TRBV28	TRBJ2-1	TGTGCCAGCACCCGGGAAGGAACCTACAATGAGCAGTTCTTC	CASTREGTYNEQFF
-	-	TRBV2	TRBJ2-5	TGTGCCAGCGGGCCTTTGGGGGCTGAAGAGACCCAGTACTTC	CASGPLGAEETQYF
TRBD2	-	TRBV7-2	TRBJ2-1	TGTGCCAGCAGCTTACCCGCGTCGAGCGGGGCTTCCTACAATGAGCAGTTCTTC	CASSLPASSGASYNEQFF
TRBD1	-	TRBV19	TRBJ2-1	TGTGCCAGTAACAGGGGGAAAAATGAGCAGTTCTTC	CASNRGKNEQFF
-	-	TRBV19	TRBJ2-4	TGTGCCAGTAGTATAGGAGCCTCCGTTGTTTTCATTCAGTACTTC	CASSIGASVVFIQYF
-	-	TRBV13	TRBJ2-7	TGTGCCAGCAGGAGAACTAGCTTCTCCTACGAGCAGTACTTC	CASRRTSFSYEQYF
-	once	TRBV6-5	TRBJ2-7	TGTGCCAGCAGTTACTCTCTCGGGACTCCGGGGTCCGAGCAGTACTTC	CASSYSLGTPGSEQYF
-	few	TRBV27	TRBJ2-7	TGTGCCAGCAGCCCGCTCCCGGGACACCTAGCCTACGAGCAGTACTTC	CASSPLPGHLAYEQYF
-	-	TRBV9	TRBJ1-2	TGTGCCAGCAGCGTCACAAGCGGGGGGTATGGCTACACCTTC	CASSVTSGGYGYTF
TRBD1	-	TRBV19	TRBJ1-6	TGTGCCAGTAGTATAGGAGGGGGCGGAAATTCACCCCTCCACTTT	CASSIGGGGNSPLHF
TRBD1	-	TRBV7-2	TRBJ1-4	TGTGCCAGCAGCTATGGACAGGCCTCAACTAATGAAAAACTGTTTTTT	CASSYGQASTNEKLFF
-	-	TRBV7-6	TRBJ1-4	TGTGCCAGCAGCTTAGACGGGGGAGTTAATGAAAAACTGTTTTTT	CASSLDGGVNEKLFF
TRBD2	-	TRBV5-5	TRBJ2-3	TGTGCCAGCAGCTTGGGGACTAGAGGCACAGATACGCAGTATTTT	CASSLGTRGTDTQYF
-	-	TRBV6-6	TRBJ2-7	TGTGCCAGCAGTTACTCATCTGCGCGGATTTCCTACGAGCAGTACTTC	CASSYSSARISYEQYF
TRBD2	few	TRBV7-2	TRBJ2-2	TGTGCCAGCAGCCGGGGACTAGCGGTCACCGGGGAGCTGTTTTTT	CASSRGLAVTGELFF
TRBD2	-	TRBV27	TRBJ2-7	TGTGCCAGCAGGACTAGCGGCAACTACGAGCAGTACTTC	CASRTSGNYEQYF
-	-	TRBV27	TRBJ1-5	TGTGCCAGCAGAAGGGGGGGGTATAGCAATCAGCCCCAGCATTTT	CASRRGGYSNQPQHF
TRBD2	-	TRBV7-2	TRBJ2-6	TGTGCCAGCAGCCTAAGCGGGAGCTCTGGGGCCAACGTCCTGACTTTC	CASSLSGSSGANVLTF
-	once	TRBV7-9	TRBJ2-7	TGTGCCAGCAGCTTAGTTGCGGGGAAGGACGAGCAGTACTTC	CASSLVAGKDEQYF
TRBD2	-	TRBV6-6	TRBJ2-7	TGTGCCAGCAGTTCGACTAGCGGGAGGGCGTTCTACGAGCAGTACTTC	CASSSTSGRAFYEQYF
TRBD1	-	TRBV11-1	TRBJ2-2	TGTGCCAGCAGCCGCCGGGACAGGGTTTTAGGCGGGGAGCTGTTTTTT	CASSRRDRVLGGELFF
-	-	TRBV7-2	TRBJ2-7	TGTGCCAGCAGCTCCCCGGGAACGGGAACCTACGAGCAGTACTTC	CASSSPGTGTYEQYF
-	-	TRBV20-1	TRBJ2-5	TGCAGTGCTAGACGGGTCGAGACCCAGTACTTC	CSARRVETQYF
TRBD2	once	TRBV7-2	TRBJ2-1	TGTGCCAGCAGCCGGACTAGGGATGAGCAGTTCTTC	CASSRTRDEQFF
TRBD2	many	TRBV6-2/TRBV6-3	TRBJ2-1	TGTGCCAGCAGTTACCCGACTAGCGGGTACTACAATGAGCAGTTCTTC	CASSYPTSGYYNEQFF
-	-	TRBV6-5	TRBJ1-2	TGTGCCAGCAGTTACCGGGGGGCAGTTGTGGATGGCTACACCTTC	CASSYRGAVVDGYTF
TRBD1	-	TRBV5-1	TRBJ2-7	TGCGCCAGCAGGTTGACAGGGGGTGCCTACGAGCAGTACTTC	CASRLTGGAYEQYF
-	-	TRBV5-5	TRBJ1-5	TGTGCCAGCAGCTTGGGGCCGGGTCCGGTTACCCAGCATTTT	CASSLGPGPVTQHF
TRBD2	-	TRBV9	TRBJ2-7	TGTGCCAGCAGCGTAGGGGCTAGCGGGAGCTCCTACGAGCAGTACTTC	CASSVGASGSSYEQYF
-	-	TRBV30	TRBJ1-3	TGTGCCTGGAGCTTCGACGACAGGCGGGGGGGAAACACCATATATTTT	CAWSFDDRRGGNTIYF
TRBD1	-	TRBV6-5	TRBJ2-1	TGTGCCAGCAGCTCGGCCGGGACAGCCTACAATGAGCAGTTCTTC	CASSSAGTAYNEQFF